Described below is a single TCR beta chain sequence and its context. The CDR3 is made up of 14 amino acids. Germline CDR1 reads KGHSH; CDR2 reads LQKENI. V shed 2 bases and J shed 5 bases, with 9 bases lying between them. Assay: immunoSEQ multiplex PCR; the TCRdb copy retains only in-frame clones and omits some. The table records over 200,000 clones, roughly nine tenths of them present only once. The record originates from a study of blood T cell repertoires in COVID-19. The sample consisted of PBMCs or T cells enriched from blood (not recorded which). The genes are TRBV18 and TRBJ1-4; D perhaps matches TRBD1 (6 bases). The receptor was derived from a woman aged 25 to 45 with acute COVID-19. The DNA for the CDR3 is TGTGCCAGCTCACCATTCGGACAGAATGAAAAACTGTTTTTT. Translation: CASSPFGQNEKLFF.